A selection of T cell receptor beta chains follows, all from one sample in a study of tumor and adjacent non-tumor tissue in lung cancer. TCRdb used MiXCR to reprocess the multiplex PCR reads, holding one entry per CDR3 protein. The sample has over 60,000 distinct CDR3 sequences; around 75% are singletons. The sequencing sample was made of lung tumor tissue. The source is a woman aged 50 to 65 with non-small cell lung cancer. Each CDR3 is given with its conserved first and last residue. D genes are given only for firm matches. For some rows the clone size is stated as once, few or many, or as a class when expanded; others skip it.

j_call,d_call,v_call,cdr3_length,clone_size,cdr3_aa,cdr3_nt
TRBJ1-1,NA,TRBV5-6,14,NA,CASSLLGSKTEALF,TGTGCCAGCAGCTTGTTGGGGAGCAAAACTGAAGCTTTATTT
TRBJ2-7,TRBD2,TRBV11-2,16,NA,CTSMLRGLAVSDEHYF,TGTACCAGCATGCTAAGAGGACTAGCGGTCTCGGACGAGCACTACTTC
TRBJ2-7,NA,TRBV11-1,15,NA,CVSSLESTGTREQYF,TGTGTCAGCAGCTTAGAGTCCACGGGGACTCGGGAGCAGTACTTC
TRBJ2-2,TRBD1,TRBV4-3,17,NA,CASSQQWTGQLTRELLF,TGCGCCAGCAGCCAGCAATGGACAGGGCAATTAACCAGGGAGCTGTTATTT
TRBJ1-5,NA,TRBV6-2/TRBV6-3,15,NA,CASASRGEGYQPHHF,TGTGCCAGTGCGAGCCGGGGAGAGGGTTATCAGCCCCATCATTTT
TRBJ2-2,TRBD1,TRBV6-5,17,few,CASRTRLGTGNTGEPFF,TGTGCCAGCAGAACAAGACTGGGGACAGGAAACACCGGGGAGCCGTTTTTT
TRBJ2-1,TRBD2,TRBV2,15,NA,CASRSLAGGQHEQFF,TGTGCCAGCAGATCCCTAGCGGGAGGGCAGCATGAGCAGTTCTTC
TRBJ1-2,TRBD1,TRBV4-1,15,NA,CASNQGQGRNYGYTF,TGCGCCAGCAACCAAGGACAGGGGCGAAACTATGGCTACACCTTC
TRBJ1-4,NA,TRBV4-2,13,medium-sized,CASSQTVNEKLFF,TGTGCCAGCAGCCAGACGGTAAATGAAAAACTGTTTTTT
TRBJ1-3,NA,TRBV29-1,13,NA,CSVWTGSGDTMYF,TGCAGCGTTTGGACGGGCTCTGGAGACACCATGTATTTT
TRBJ2-7,TRBD2,TRBV14,17,NA,CVSSQARLAGGIYEQYF,TGTGTCAGCAGCCAAGCGAGACTAGCGGGAGGCATCTACGAGCAGTACTTC
TRBJ1-2,NA,TRBV29-1,12,NA,CSSLEGPRGYTF,TGCAGCTCGCTGGAGGGCCCGAGAGGCTACACCTTC
TRBJ1-1,NA,TRBV20-1,16,NA,CCARDPRSGASTEAIF,TGCTGTGCTAGAGACCCCCGATCGGGAGCATCCACTGAAGCTATCTTT
TRBJ2-2,NA,TRBV10-3,10,NA,CAIGDGDLFF,TGTGCCATCGGGGACGGGGACCTGTTTTTT
TRBJ2-2,NA,TRBV7-3,14,NA,CASSLQANTGELVF,TGTGCCAGCAGCTTACAGGCGAACACCGGGGAGCTGGTTTTT
TRBJ1-1,TRBD1,TRBV11-2,16,NA,CPSSSRTGLMNTEAFF,TGTCCCAGTAGCTCCCGGACAGGGCTAATGAACACTGAAGCTTTCTTT
TRBJ2-1,TRBD1,TRBV20-1,15,NA,CSARVTGQGGNKQLF,TGCAGTGCTAGAGTTACGGGACAGGGAGGAAATAAGCAGCTCTTC
TRBJ1-2,NA,TRBV2,12,many,CASTLQSAGYTF,TGTGCCAGCACTCTACAGAGTGCTGGCTACACCTTC
TRBJ2-6,TRBD2,TRBV12-3/TRBV12-4,15,NA,CANTGGTPGVNVLTF,TGTGCCAACACGGGGGGAACCCCTGGGGTCAACGTCCTGACTTTC
TRBJ1-1,NA,TRBV20-1,13,NA,CSASPGTNTEAFF,TGCAGTGCTAGCCCCGGGACTAACACTGAAGCTTTCTTT
TRBJ2-7,TRBD1,TRBV20-1,13,NA,CSAERDRDNEQYF,TGCAGTGCGGAGCGGGACAGGGACAACGAGCAGTATTTC
TRBJ2-2,NA,TRBV24-1,19,NA,CATSDFDAGQWKNTGELFF,TGTGCCACCAGTGATTTTGACGCGGGACAGTGGAAGAACACCGGGGAGCTGTTTTTT